Here is one T cell receptor (beta chain) with its context. CDR3 length: 15 amino acids. Germline V CDR1 and CDR2: LNHNV, YYDKDF (reference sequence). With V trimmed by 3 bases and J by 6 bases, 8 bases remained unmatched. Enrolled through a virtual design, the participants were between 18 and 89 years of age and came from around 25 US areas. The data are from a study of blood T cell repertoires in COVID-19. Study information: Collection of acute and convalescent COVID-19 samples took place in the United States, Italy and Spain. Sources were T cells, B-cell-depleted T cells, or PBMCs; the material itself was cDNA or gDNA.

Libraries were prepared by immunoSEQ multiplex PCR; TCRdb keeps only in-frame clonotypes and omits some of them. The sample has 220,000 or so clones; around 85% are singletons. This chain links TRBV15 with TRBJ1-2, with 9 bases aligning to TRBD1. Sequenced input: PBMCs or T cells enriched from blood (not recorded which). The receptor was isolated from a middle-aged woman with acute COVID-19. The CDR3 loop is CATSSGNRGLDGYTF. CDR3 in DNA: TGTGCCACCAGCAGTGGGAACAGGGGGCTCGATGGCTACACCTTC.